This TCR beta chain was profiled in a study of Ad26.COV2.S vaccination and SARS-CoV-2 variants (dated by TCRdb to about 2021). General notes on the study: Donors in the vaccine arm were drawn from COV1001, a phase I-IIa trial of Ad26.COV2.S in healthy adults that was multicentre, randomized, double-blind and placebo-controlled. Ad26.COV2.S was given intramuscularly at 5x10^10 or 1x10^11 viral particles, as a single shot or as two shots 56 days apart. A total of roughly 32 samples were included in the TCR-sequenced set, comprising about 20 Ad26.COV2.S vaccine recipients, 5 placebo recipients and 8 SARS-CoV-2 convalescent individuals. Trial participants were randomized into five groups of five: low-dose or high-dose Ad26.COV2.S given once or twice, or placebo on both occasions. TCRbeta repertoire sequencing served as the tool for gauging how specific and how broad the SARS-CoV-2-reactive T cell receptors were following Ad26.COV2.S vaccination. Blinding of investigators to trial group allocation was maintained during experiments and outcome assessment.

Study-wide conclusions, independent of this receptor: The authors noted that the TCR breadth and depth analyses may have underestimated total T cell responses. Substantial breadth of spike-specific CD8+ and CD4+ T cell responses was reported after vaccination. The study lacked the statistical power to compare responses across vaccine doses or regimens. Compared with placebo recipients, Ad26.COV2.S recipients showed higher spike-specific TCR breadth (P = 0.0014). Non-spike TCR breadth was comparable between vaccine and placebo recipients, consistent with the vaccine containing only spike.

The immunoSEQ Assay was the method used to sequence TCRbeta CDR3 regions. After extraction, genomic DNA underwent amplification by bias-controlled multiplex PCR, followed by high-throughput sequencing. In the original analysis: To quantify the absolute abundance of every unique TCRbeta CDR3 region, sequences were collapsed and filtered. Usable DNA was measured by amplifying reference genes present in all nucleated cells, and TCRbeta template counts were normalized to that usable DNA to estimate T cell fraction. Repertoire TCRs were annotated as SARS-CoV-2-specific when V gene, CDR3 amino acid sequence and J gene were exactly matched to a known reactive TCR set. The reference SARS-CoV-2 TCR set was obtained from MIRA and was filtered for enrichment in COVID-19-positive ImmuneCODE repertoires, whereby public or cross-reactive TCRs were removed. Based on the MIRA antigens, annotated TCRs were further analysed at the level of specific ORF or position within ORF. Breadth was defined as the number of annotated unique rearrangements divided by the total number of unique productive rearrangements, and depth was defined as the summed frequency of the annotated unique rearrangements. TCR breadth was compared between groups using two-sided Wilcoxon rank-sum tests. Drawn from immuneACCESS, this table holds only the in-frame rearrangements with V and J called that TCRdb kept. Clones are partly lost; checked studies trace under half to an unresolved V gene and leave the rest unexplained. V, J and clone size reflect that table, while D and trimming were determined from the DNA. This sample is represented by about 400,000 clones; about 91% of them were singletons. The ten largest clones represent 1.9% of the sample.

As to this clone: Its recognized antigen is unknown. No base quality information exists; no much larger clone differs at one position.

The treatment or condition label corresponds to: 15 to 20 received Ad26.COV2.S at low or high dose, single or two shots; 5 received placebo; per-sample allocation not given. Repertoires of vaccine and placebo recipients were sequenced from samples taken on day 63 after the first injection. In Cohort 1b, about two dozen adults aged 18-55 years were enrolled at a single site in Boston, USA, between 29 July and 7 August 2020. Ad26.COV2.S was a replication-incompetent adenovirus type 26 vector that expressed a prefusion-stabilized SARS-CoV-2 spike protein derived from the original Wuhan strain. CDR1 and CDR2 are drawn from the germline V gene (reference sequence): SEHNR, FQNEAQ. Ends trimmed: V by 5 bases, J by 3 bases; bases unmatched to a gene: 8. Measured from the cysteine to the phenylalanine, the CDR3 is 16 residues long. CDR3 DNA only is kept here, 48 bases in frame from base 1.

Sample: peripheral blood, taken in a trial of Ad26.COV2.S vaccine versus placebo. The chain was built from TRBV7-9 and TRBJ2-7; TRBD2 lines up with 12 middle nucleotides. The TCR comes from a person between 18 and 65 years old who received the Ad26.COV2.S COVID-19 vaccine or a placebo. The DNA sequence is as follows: TGTGCCAGCAGCCCTCCTAGCGGGAGGGCCTTCTACGAGCAGTACTTC. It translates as CASSPPSGRAFYEQYF.